This paragraph reports one T cell receptor beta chain. Its target is unknown. The entry originates in a study of cytomegalovirus exposure and HLA in healthy donors. Findings and caveats of the study: A later analysis by the authors found several of the most significant clusters apparently linked to common viral pathogens. Researchers catalogued roughly 170 TCR beta chains as cytomegalovirus-associated.

Germline V gives CDR1 MGHRA, CDR2 YSYEKL. The CDR3 runs to 16 residues. V lost 0 bases, J lost 0 bases, and 3 bases stayed unmatched. Amplification used 60 Vbeta primers and 13 Jbeta primers. Generated by immunoSEQ multiplex PCR, the TCRdb table keeps only in-frame clones and is missing some. This sample's clone table lists under 40,000 clones. The sequenced sample consisted of PBMCs. V usage is TRBV4-1 and J usage is TRBJ2-7; TRBD1 matches 9 bases. The source is a female donor in good health and CMV-seronegative. The CDR3 bases are TGCGCCAGCAGCCAAGAGGGGACAGGGATCTCCTACGAGCAGTACTTC. Translation gives CASSQEGTGISYEQYF.